Listed here are 31 T cell receptor beta chains from one sample, sequenced in a study of OX40 agonist ivuxolimab in advanced cancers. Profiling relied on immunoSEQ multiplex PCR, and the TCRdb table lists in-frame clones only, not all of them. This repertoire shows about 66,000 clones, roughly nine tenths found once; its top ten account for about 13%. This material consisted of CD4+ or CD8+ T cells sorted from blood, taken in a trial of the OX40 agonist ivuxolimab. These receptors all stem from an adult with an advanced solid tumor such as melanoma, head and neck, liver or kidney cancer.

This clone was counted a single time. The chain employs TRBV13 and TRBJ2-2, with unresolved D. V lost 5 bases, J lost 0 bases, and 7 bases lay in between. Germline-derived CDR1 and CDR2 are PRHDT and FYEKMQ (reference sequence). The length of the CDR3 is 14 residues. CDR3 amino acids: CASSLGSNTGELFF. The CDR3 DNA reads as TGTGCCAGCAGCCTTGGCTCGAACACCGGGGAGCTGTTTTTT.

The chain links TRBV5-1 to TRBJ2-3, with 10 bases that match TRBD1. The V gene's germline CDR1 is SGHRS and CDR2 YFSETQ. V was pared by 4 bases and J by 0 bases, with 5 bases of the junction left unmatched. This CDR3 region has 16 residues. The CDR3 reads CASSEGQGKSTDTQYF. CDR3 nucleotides: TGCGCCAGCAGCGAGGGACAGGGGAAGAGCACAGATACGCAGTATTTT.

The V and J genes are TRBV30 and TRBJ2-1, with 10 bases identical to TRBD1. V gave up 5 bases and J gave up 8 bases; unmatched junction bases: 0. Germline loops: CDR1 GTSNPN, CDR2 SVGIG (reference sequence). CDR3 size: 11 residues. CDR3 sequence (DNA): TGTGCCTGGGGGACAGGGGATGAGCAGTTCTTC. It codes for CAWGTGDEQFF.

V and J are TRBV6-1 and TRBJ1-2, with 7 bases identical to TRBD1. The CDR3 is 15 residues long. Unmatched junction bases numbered 6, after V lost 5 bases and J lost 0 bases. Germline V gives CDR1 MNHNS, CDR2 SASEGT. The CDR3, as DNA: TGTGCCAGCAGTAGATGGACAGGAGCTAACTATGGCTACACCTTC. Translated: CASSRWTGANYGYTF.

This chain connects TRBV6-1 to TRBJ1-2, with D maybe TRBD1 (6 bases). The CDR3 totals 13 residues. CDR1 is MNHNS, CDR2 SASEGT, per germline. V gave up 3 bases and J gave up 4 bases, with 9 bases separating them. CDR3 coding DNA: TGTGCCAGCAGTGACCAGGGGTCCTATGGCTACACCTTC. This encodes CASSDQGSYGYTF.

J is TRBJ2-3 and V is TRBV28; 10 bases are shared with TRBD2. V trimming: 5 bases; J trimming: 4 bases; junction bases outside the gene matches: 9. This CDR3 is 16 amino acids long. CDR1 and CDR2 from the germline V gene are MDHEN and SYDVKM. CDR3 residues: CASSISGLAVADTQYF. DNA for the CDR3: TGTGCCAGCAGTATTAGTGGACTAGCGGTGGCAGATACGCAGTATTTT.

V usage is TRBV2 and J usage is TRBJ2-1; tentatively, D is TRBD1 or TRBD2 (5 bases each). The CDR3 contains 13 residues. Germline V gives CDR1 SNHLY, CDR2 FYNNEI. V lost 7 bases and J 6 bases, leaving 13 bases between the germline ends. The CDR3 reads CASKPMGRNEQFF. The CDR3 nucleotides read TGTGCCAGCAAACCTATGGGACGCAATGAGCAGTTCTTC. Complete variable domain (other parts from reference TRBV2 and TRBJ2-1): EPEVTQTPSHQVTQMGQEVILRCVPISNHLYFYWYRQILGQKVEFLVSFYNNEISEKSEIFDDQFSVERPDGSNFTLKIRSTKLEDSAMYFCASKPMGRNEQFFGPGTRLTVL.

The chain couples TRBV13 to TRBJ1-1; D is unclear. Deletions cut 7 bases from V and 1 base from J, with 16 bases between. The CDR3 extends over 15 amino acids. Germline V gene sequence: CDR1 PRHDT, CDR2 FYEKMQ (reference sequence). This chain's CDR3 is CASTPPRNKNTEAFF. CDR3 bases: TGTGCCAGCACCCCCCCGAGAAACAAGAACACTGAAGCTTTCTTT.

V gene TRBV5-6 combines with J gene TRBJ1-2; 10 bases agree with TRBD1. The CDR3 covers 14 residues. V trimming: 2 bases; J trimming: 5 bases; junction bases outside the gene matches: 3. CDR1 and CDR2 (germline): SGHDT, YYEEEE. Here the CDR3 DNA reads TGTGCCAGCAGCTTCGGACAGGGGGGTTATGGCTACACCTTC. Protein product: CASSFGQGGYGYTF.

The CDR3 reads CASSPLTGSSEQFF. The CDR3 nucleotides are TGTGCCAGCAGTCCCCTGACAGGGTCTAGTGAGCAGTTCTTC. V gene TRBV27 combines with J gene TRBJ2-1, with 7 bases aligning to TRBD1. V dropped 5 bases and J dropped 9; count of bases not matched to a gene: 10. The CDR3 length is 14 residues. Germline loops: CDR1 MNHEY, CDR2 SMNVEV (reference sequence).

The CDR3 here is CAWSLMDSYEQYF. In DNA form, the CDR3 reads TGTGCCTGGAGCCTTATGGACAGCTACGAGCAGTACTTC. J is TRBJ2-7 and V is TRBV30; the D gene is possibly TRBD1 (6 bases). The CDR3 contains 13 residues. Germline CDR1 and CDR2: GTSNPN and SVGIG (reference sequence). Trimming removed 3 bases from V and 3 bases from J, with 12 bases in between.

The V and J genes are TRBV10-3 and TRBJ2-5; a weak D match, TRBD1 (6 bases). Germline lookup yields CDR1 ENHRY and CDR2 SYGVKD. The V end was cut by 3 bases, the J end by 1 base, with 9 bases between. The CDR3 contains 14 residues. The chain's CDR3 is CAISDEDSQETQYF. DNA for the CDR3: TGTGCCATCAGTGACGAGGACAGCCAAGAGACCCAGTACTTC.

This sequence joins TRBV19 and TRBJ1-1, with TRBD1 matching over 7 bases. The length of the CDR3 is 12 residues. Germline V gene lookup returns CDR1 LNHDA and CDR2 SQIVND (reference sequence). V was clipped by 9 bases and J by 7 bases; unmatched bases: 8. CDR3 protein: CASRQGGDEAFF. The CDR3, as DNA: TGTGCCAGCCGACAGGGAGGTGATGAAGCTTTCTTT.

The chain has TRBV10-2 and TRBJ1-5; 7 bases fit TRBD1. Germline CDR1 reads WSHSY; CDR2 reads SAAADI. The CDR3 has 15 residues. Trimming took 8 bases from V and 0 from J; bases not matched to a gene: 7. Here the CDR3 reads CASGGTGVSNQPQHF. CDR3 bases: TGCGCCAGCGGAGGTACAGGGGTTAGCAATCAGCCCCAGCATTTT.

This sequence joins TRBV6-5 and TRBJ1-6; no clear D gene. There are 15 residues in the CDR3. Trimming pared 0 bases from V and 10 bases from J, leaving 13 bases between. Germline values: CDR1 MNHEY, CDR2 SVGAGI. Here the CDR3 reads CASSYSPGFGSPLHF. The CDR3 coding sequence is TGTGCCAGCAGTTACTCGCCTGGTTTTGGATCACCCCTCCACTTT.

This chain links TRBV10-3 with TRBJ2-2; 8 bases map to TRBD1. This CDR3 has 19 residues. J lost 6 bases, V lost 2 bases, and 17 bases had no gene match. Germline V gene data show CDR1 as ENHRY and CDR2 as SYGVKD. CDR3 DNA: TGTGCCATCAGTGAGCCAACCCTCGCCCAGGGGGCGATCGCCGGGGAGCTGTTTTTT. Its protein product is CAISEPTLAQGAIAGELFF.

The V and J genes are TRBV29-1 and TRBJ2-7, with D maybe TRBD1 (5 bases). Trimming took 2 bases from V and 2 from J, leaving 19 bases between them. Germline loops: CDR1 SQVTM, CDR2 ANQGSEA. This CDR3 has 16 residues. CDR3: CSVELSAFTGTYEQYF. The CDR3 coding sequence is TGCAGCGTTGAACTCTCCGCCTTTACAGGAACCTACGAGCAGTACTTC.

The chain joins TRBV5-4 to TRBJ1-4; possibly TRBD1 for D (6 bases). V lost 0 bases and J 0 bases, leaving 15 bases between the germline ends. Germline-derived CDR1 and CDR2 are SGHNT and YYREEE (reference sequence). This CDR3 has 18 amino acids. The CDR3 reads CASSLVEGVDATNEKLFF. The CDR3 DNA is TGTGCCAGCAGCTTGGTTGAGGGGGTCGACGCAACTAATGAAAAACTGTTTTTT.

The chain joins TRBV7-8 to TRBJ1-5, with 9 bases that match TRBD1. J gave up 6 bases and V 0 bases, and 15 bases lay outside the gene matches. CDR3 length equals 19 residues. Germline V CDR1 and CDR2: SGHVS, FQNEAQ. The CDR3 nucleotides read TGTGCCAGCAGCTTAGCCATCGCTGGGGACAGGGTTGTAATTCAGCCCCAGCATTTT. This codes for CASSLAIAGDRVVIQPQHF.

This chain joins TRBV19 and TRBJ2-3; D might be TRBD2 (6 bases). Germline V gene sequence: CDR1 LNHDA, CDR2 SQIVND (reference sequence). The V gene lost 1 base and the J gene lost 2 bases, with 7 bases spanning the gap. The CDR3 loop spans 14 amino acids. The CDR3 DNA follows: TGTGCCAGTAGTATAGCTAGCGTCACAGATACGCAGTATTTT. It is translated as CASSIASVTDTQYF.

This clone was observed once. The rearrangement joins TRBV6-5 to TRBJ2-5, with TRBD2 matching 11 bases. There are 15 residues in the CDR3. The V and J ends lost 5 bases and 5 bases, in that order; junction bases with no gene match: 7. CDR1 is MNHEY, CDR2 SVGAGI, per germline. CDR3: CASSATGTSGETQYF. The CDR3 nucleotides are TGTGCCAGCAGTGCAACCGGGACTAGCGGCGAGACCCAGTACTTC.

This clone was detected only once. This rearrangement joins TRBV7-6 to TRBJ2-1; 9 bases line up with TRBD1. J gave up 6 bases and V 3 bases, and 6 bases lay outside the gene matches. The CDR3 extends over 15 amino acids. Germline V gene lookup returns CDR1 SGHVS and CDR2 FNYEAQ. CDR3 DNA: TGTGCCAGCAGCTTCAGGGACAGGGTGAGCAATGAGCAGTTCTTC. It specifies CASSFRDRVSNEQFF.

This CDR3 is CAWSRRGYEQYF. The CDR3, as DNA: TGTGCCTGGAGTAGGAGGGGGTACGAGCAGTACTTC. The V gene is TRBV30, the J gene TRBJ2-7; D may match TRBD1 or TRBD2 (6 bases each). V lost 2 bases and J lost 4, with 9 bases in between. CDR3 length equals 12 residues. Germline V CDR1 and CDR2: GTSNPN, SVGIG (reference sequence).

The CDR3 DNA is TGTGCCAGTAGTATTTGGGCAGGGGTTGAAAAACTGTTTTTT. Amino acid sequence: CASSIWAGVEKLFF. The chain has TRBV19 and TRBJ1-4; D may be TRBD1 (6 bases). Trimming left V 3 bases short and J 7 bases short, with 12 bases between. The germline gives CDR1 LNHDA, CDR2 SQIVND (reference sequence). This CDR3 has 14 amino acids.

This clone is a singleton in its sample. This rearrangement joins TRBV5-1 to TRBJ2-7; TRBD1 agrees at 9 bases. CDR3 length: 14 amino acids. Germline values: CDR1 SGHRS, CDR2 YFSETQ. Trimming at V came to 2 bases and at J to 2 bases, leaving 2 bases not matched to a gene. CDR3 nucleotides: TGCGCCAGCAGCTTCACAGGGGGCCCCTACGAGCAGTACTTC. Protein sequence: CASSFTGGPYEQYF.

The chain carries TRBV28 and TRBJ2-2; unclear D gene. V was pared by 6 bases and J by 5 bases, with 13 bases between. The germline CDR1 and CDR2 sequences are MDHEN and SYDVKM. The CDR3 loop spans 14 amino acids. CDR3 in DNA: TGTGCCAGCAGCCCAATTACTGAGACCGGGGAGCTGTTTTTT. It codes for CASSPITETGELFF.

The V and J genes are TRBV19 and TRBJ1-1; no clear D gene. The V gene lost 1 base and the J gene lost 4 bases, with 7 bases spanning the gap. The V gene's germline CDR1 is LNHDA and CDR2 SQIVND (reference sequence). This CDR3 comprises 13 residues. CDR3 amino acids: CASSIVGSTEAFF. DNA for the CDR3: TGTGCCAGTAGTATAGTGGGCAGCACTGAAGCTTTCTTT.

The rearrangement links TRBV7-9 to TRBJ2-1, with TRBD2 matching over 7 bases. J gave up 2 bases and V 3 bases, and 4 bases lay outside the gene matches. Germline assignment: CDR1 SEHNR and CDR2 FQNEAQ (reference sequence). This CDR3 is built from 15 residues. Written as DNA, the CDR3 is TGTGCCAGCAGCTTTTTAAGCGGGGCCTACAATGAGCAGTTCTTC. Translated: CASSFLSGAYNEQFF.

CDR3 loop: CASGPREGGGYTF. CDR3 DNA: TGTGCTAGTGGTCCGCGGGAGGGAGGTGGCTACACCTTC. The chain links TRBV12-5 to TRBJ1-2; D not certain. The CDR3 is made up of 13 amino acids. Germline V lookup: CDR1 LGHNT, CDR2 FRNRAP. V was pared by 5 bases and J by 7 bases, with 14 bases between.

This clone was detected only a few times. The V and J genes are TRBV7-9 and TRBJ2-6; D gene uncertain. V was shortened by 5 bases and J by 4 bases, with 9 bases between the two germline ends. The CDR3 is 14 amino acids. Germline-derived CDR1 and CDR2 are SEHNR and FQNEAQ (reference sequence). CDR3 DNA sequence: TGTGCCAGCAGCCCCTCCAGCGGGGCCAACGTCCTGACTTTC. Translated, it gives CASSPSSGANVLTF.

V and J are TRBV7-3 and TRBJ2-1; 10 bases map to TRBD2. J gave up 6 bases and V 8 bases, and 13 bases lay outside the gene matches. This CDR3 comprises 16 residues. Germline lookup yields CDR1 SGHTA and CDR2 FQGTGA. The CDR3 loop is CASSPPSSGGLNEQFF. CDR3 nucleotide sequence: TGTGCCAGCTCCCCGCCCTCTAGCGGGGGACTCAATGAGCAGTTCTTC.